The entry below describes one T cell receptor beta chain. Its antigen is still unknown. This entry comes from a study of cytomegalovirus exposure and HLA in healthy donors. Study conclusions and caveats: High sensitivity and specificity were reportedly achieved when the classifier diagnosed cytomegalovirus status. In vitro experiments confirmed that a few CMV-associated chains were specific for CMV antigens.

Germline loops: CDR1 GTSNPN, CDR2 SVGIG (reference sequence). The CDR3 extends over 13 amino acids. After removal of 7 bases from V and 6 bases from J, the junction contained 10 bases not matched to a gene. Only in-frame clones appear in the TCRdb table, and some are missing; sequencing was by immunoSEQ multiplex PCR. The sample consists of tens of thousands of clones, over 85% of them appearing once. Input material: PBMCs. The origin of this receptor is a woman under 30 in good health and CMV-seropositive. The chain combines TRBV30 with TRBJ1-2; TRBD1 agrees at 8 bases. The CDR3 sequence: CASPDRERNGYTF. In DNA, the CDR3 is TGTGCCTCCCCGGACAGGGAGAGAAATGGCTACACCTTC.